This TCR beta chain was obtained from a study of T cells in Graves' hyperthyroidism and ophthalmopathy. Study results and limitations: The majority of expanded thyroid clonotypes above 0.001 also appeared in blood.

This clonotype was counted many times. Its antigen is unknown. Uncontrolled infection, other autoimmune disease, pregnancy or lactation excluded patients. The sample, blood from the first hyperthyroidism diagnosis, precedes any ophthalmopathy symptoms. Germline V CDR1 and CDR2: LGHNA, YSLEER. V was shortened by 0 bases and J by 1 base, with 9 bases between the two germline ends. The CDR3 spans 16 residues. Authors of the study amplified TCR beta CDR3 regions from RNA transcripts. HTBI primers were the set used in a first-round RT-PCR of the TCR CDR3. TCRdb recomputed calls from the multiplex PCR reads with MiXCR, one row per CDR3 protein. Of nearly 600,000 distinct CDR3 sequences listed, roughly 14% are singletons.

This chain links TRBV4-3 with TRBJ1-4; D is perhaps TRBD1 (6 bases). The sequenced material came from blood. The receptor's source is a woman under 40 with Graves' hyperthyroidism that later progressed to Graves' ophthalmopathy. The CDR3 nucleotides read TGCGCCAGCAGCCAAGAGGGGGGGCTAACTAATGAAAAACTGTTTTTT. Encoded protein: CASSQEGGLTNEKLFF.